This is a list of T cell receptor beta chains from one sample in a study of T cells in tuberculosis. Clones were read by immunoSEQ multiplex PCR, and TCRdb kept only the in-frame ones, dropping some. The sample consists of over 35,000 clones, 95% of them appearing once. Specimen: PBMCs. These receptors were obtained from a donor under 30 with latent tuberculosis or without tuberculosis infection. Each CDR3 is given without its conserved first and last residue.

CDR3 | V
ASSLTFMNTEAF | TRBV7-9
ASSQTDMGLSPYEQY | TRBV4-1
ASLPVRGGYNEQF | TRBV28
ASSTFQEGQPQH | TRBV9
ASSSSNGNEQF | TRBV27
ACGVNTEAF | TRBV28
ASSQDGRAAYGYT | TRBV4-3
ASSAQGANRIEQY | TRBV19
ASSVRNQNTEAF | TRBV2
ASSPSSIGELF | TRBV2
AISEPQDYGYT | TRBV10-3
ASSETERGGWSNQPQH | TRBV6-1
ASSPPARQEKNIQY | TRBV18
ASSYSGPRNTEAF | TRBV6-5
ASSYSPGRHGYT | TRBV6-5
ASRSTGQGPNQPQH | TRBV27
ASSPEWGTGDSSPLH | TRBV5-1